The 10 T cell receptor beta chains reported below all come from one sample, sequenced in a study of OX40 agonist ivuxolimab in advanced cancers. The table came from immunoSEQ multiplex PCR; TCRdb's copy has only in-frame clones and leaves some out. The sample contains tens of thousands of clones, more than 70% of which appear only once. The material was CD4+ or CD8+ T cells sorted from blood, obtained in a trial of the OX40 agonist ivuxolimab. These receptors were collected from an adult with an advanced solid tumor such as melanoma, head and neck, liver or kidney cancer.

This chain joins TRBV21-1 and TRBJ2-1. TRBV21-1 is a pseudogene. The CDR3 covers 15 residues. The CDR3 DNA follows: TGTGCCAGCAGCAAAGTATGGGTCCACCCCCGGGAGCAGTTCTTC. This encodes CASSKVWVHPREQFF.

V usage is TRBV5-6 and J usage is TRBJ2-7, with D maybe TRBD2 (7 bases). The V end lost 1 base, the J end lost 5 bases, and 10 bases lay between the germline ends. Germline-derived CDR1 and CDR2 are SGHDT and YYEEEE. The CDR3 contains 13 residues. The CDR3 DNA reads TGTGCCAGCAGCTTGATAGGGGGGGACGAGCAGTACTTC. It specifies CASSLIGGDEQYF.

The chain carries TRBV28 and TRBJ1-1; the D is unclear. In germline, CDR1 is MDHEN, CDR2 SYDVKM. The CDR3 runs to 17 residues. V gave up 3 bases and J gave up 0 bases, with 17 bases separating them. DNA of the CDR3: TGTGCCAGCAGTTTCCCCCTGACTCGCCAAATGAACACTGAAGCTTTCTTT. Translated: CASSFPLTRQMNTEAFF.

J is TRBJ2-7 and V is TRBV20-1; D ambiguous. Germline CDR1 and CDR2: DFQATT and SNEGSKA (reference sequence). Trimming shortened V by 5 bases and J by 2 bases, and 4 bases separated the two germline ends. There are 10 residues in the CDR3. The CDR3 DNA sequence: TGCAGTGCTGGGGCCTACGAGCAGTACTTC. It encodes CSAGAYEQYF.

The chain employs TRBV7-9 and TRBJ1-1; D is perhaps TRBD1 (5 bases). Per germline, CDR1 SEHNR and CDR2 FQNEAQ (reference sequence). The CDR3 runs to 13 residues. Trimming took off 7 bases at V and 7 bases at J, with 16 bases between the two ends. The CDR3 spells CASISAGGGEAFF. For the CDR3, the DNA is TGTGCCAGCATTTCAGCCGGTGGGGGTGAAGCTTTCTTT.

The genes are TRBV5-6 and TRBJ2-7; 7 bases agree with TRBD1. Per the germline V gene, CDR1 is SGHDT and CDR2 is YYEEEE. V lost 4 bases to trimming and J lost 0 bases; unmatched junction nucleotides: 7. The CDR3 is made up of 15 amino acids. CDR3 in amino acids: CASSPGQTASYEQYF. The CDR3, as DNA: TGTGCCAGCAGCCCGGGACAGACAGCCTCCTACGAGCAGTACTTC.

The chain's CDR3 is CASGTVTYEQYF. In DNA form, the CDR3 reads TGTGCCAGCGGGACAGTCACCTACGAGCAGTACTTC. V gene TRBV6-1 combines with J gene TRBJ2-7; 7 bases agree with TRBD1. The CDR3 sequence is 12 residues long. The V and J ends lost 8 bases and 2 bases, in that order; junction bases with no gene match: 3. CDR1 and CDR2 from the germline V gene are MNHNS and SASEGT.

V gene TRBV7-9 combines with J gene TRBJ1-1; unclear D gene. Germline CDR1 SEHNR, CDR2 FQNEAQ (reference sequence). The ends were cut back, 1 base at V and 2 bases at J, with 11 bases in the middle. The CDR3 loop spans 15 amino acids. DNA for the CDR3: TGTGCCAGCAGCTTAGTGAGGATCCGCAACACTGAAGCTTTCTTT. Encoded protein: CASSLVRIRNTEAFF.

The chain recombines TRBV6-1 with TRBJ2-5; D not resolved. This CDR3 comprises 12 residues. The germline CDR1 and CDR2 sequences are MNHNS and SASEGT. V was pared by 5 bases and J by 3 bases, with 7 bases between. CDR3 residues: CASSWLKETQYF. The CDR3 DNA follows: TGTGCCAGCAGTTGGTTGAAAGAGACCCAGTACTTC.

This sequence joins TRBV2 and TRBJ2-1, with no clear D. This CDR3 is built from 12 residues. V was clipped by 6 bases and J by 7 bases, with 10 bases between them. Germline CDR1 is SNHLY and CDR2 is FYNNEI. CDR3 sequence (DNA): TGTGCCAGCAGACGTGATGGGAATGAGCAGTTCTTC. Translated: CASRRDGNEQFF.